This T cell receptor (beta chain) was documented in a study of T cell repertoires in cytomegalovirus infection. Whole-study context: Evidence of both CMV infection and a matching HLA type came from public TCR beta signatures.

Trimming removed 4 bases at V and 6 bases at J, with 15 bases between. The CDR3 contains 15 residues. From germline, CDR1 is SEHNR and CDR2 FQNEAQ (reference sequence). MiXCR, run by TCRdb on the reads, gives a single entry per CDR3 protein. The sample has around 900,000 distinct CDR3 sequences; roughly 31% are singletons. This clonotype was recorded a few times. Its antigen is not known. This chain links TRBV7-9 with TRBJ1-4, with D perhaps TRBD1 (6 bases). The origin of this receptor is a human donor in good health (CMV status not recorded). Some clones in this sample may be carry-over from other donors' samples. The sample was cultured CD8+ T cells from PBMCs, taken from culture after CMV antigen stimulation. The DNA for the CDR3 is TGTGCCAGCAGCTCCCGGGACACCGGTGATGAAAAACTGTTTTTT. It encodes CASSSRDTGDEKLFF.